This entry lists 17 T cell receptor beta chains sequenced from one sample in a study of response to subunit inactivated influenza vaccine. TCRdb fed the RT-PCR reads into MiXCR, producing one record per CDR3 protein. The table includes around 480,000 distinct CDR3 sequences, about 10% detected once. The sequenced sample was PBMCs from blood, obtained 45 days after vaccination. The receptors stem from a man aged 50-59 years who received an inactivated influenza vaccine.

This clonotype was seen only a few times. This chain joins TRBV28 and TRBJ2-7, with TRBD1 matching 12 bases. The V gene's germline CDR1 is MDHEN and CDR2 SYDVKM. The V and J ends lost 5 bases and 5 bases, in that order; junction bases with no gene match: 7. The CDR3 loop spans 15 amino acids. CDR3 loop: CASSAPGQGADEQYF. The CDR3 nucleotides are TGTGCCAGCAGTGCCCCGGGACAGGGGGCTGACGAGCAGTACTTC.

This clonotype was found many times. DNA of the CDR3: TGCAGCGGGGGACTAGCGGGAGCGAATGAGCAGTTCTTC. The encoded protein is CSGGLAGANEQFF. The J gene is TRBJ2-1, the V gene TRBV29-1, with 14 positions matching TRBD2. The J segment lost 7 bases and the V segment lost 7 bases, leaving 3 bases of the junction unmatched. Germline loops: CDR1 SQVTM, CDR2 ANQGSEA. The CDR3 consists of 13 residues.

This clonotype occurred many times. One junction end does not reproduce the germline sequence, and a read error may be involved. The chain has TRBV5-1 and TRBJ2-7, with D perhaps matching TRBD2 (5 bases). CDR1 SGHRS and CDR2 YFSETQ come from the germline V gene. The CDR3 covers 12 residues. The CDR3 protein is CASSASGYEQYF. The CDR3 region has the DNA TGTGCCAGCAGTGCTTCGGGGTACGAGCAGTACTTC.

This clonotype occurred many times. The chain carries TRBV29-1 and TRBJ1-2; TRBD1 matches 7 bases. V was clipped by 3 bases and J by 5 bases; unmatched bases: 9. The CDR3 runs to 14 residues. Germline lookup yields CDR1 SQVTM and CDR2 ANQGSEA. Here the CDR3 DNA reads TGCAGCGTTGAGACGGCAGGGGGATGGTATGGCTACACCTTC. Its protein is CSVETAGGWYGYTF.

This clonotype was recorded a few times. This chain uses TRBV12-3 or TRBV12-4 with TRBJ2-3; D not certain. There are 12 residues in the CDR3. The V gene lost 7 bases and the J gene lost 6 bases, with 11 bases spanning the gap. The CDR3 region is CASNLGSDTQYF. The CDR3 coding sequence is TGTGCCAGCAACCTCGGGTCCGATACGCAGTATTTT.

The chain links TRBV10-3 to TRBJ1-5; D gene ambiguous. Germline values: CDR1 ENHRY, CDR2 SYGVKD. The CDR3 consists of 13 residues. V lost 7 bases and J 6 bases, leaving 13 bases between the germline ends. The CDR3 nucleotides are TGTGCCATCAATCGGCAGGCGGGTCAGCCCCAGCATTTT. Translated: CAINRQAGQPQHF.

The rearrangement joins TRBV6-1 to TRBJ2-3; D is possibly TRBD2 (6 bases). V was cut by 8 bases and J by 3 bases, with 15 bases left in between. The CDR3 contains 14 residues. Germline CDR1 and CDR2: MNHNS and SASEGT. The DNA of the CDR3 is TGTGCCAGCGTAGCGGTAACACATACAGATACGCAGTATTTT. This gives the protein CASVAVTHTDTQYF.

This clonotype has at least ten counts. This chain links TRBV19 with TRBJ1-3; no definite D call. CDR3 length: 13 amino acids. V gave up 4 bases and J gave up 8 bases, with 12 bases separating them. Germline CDR1 reads LNHDA; CDR2 reads SQIVND (reference sequence). The DNA for the CDR3 is TGTGCCAGTAGTACGACCTTAGCGGACACCATATATTTT. Protein sequence: CASSTTLADTIYF.

There are many counts of this clonotype. The DNA for the CDR3 is TGCGCCAGCAGCCAAGAAAGGCTGGGGGCATTTAGCACAGATACGCAGTATTTT. This sequence encodes CASSQERLGAFSTDTQYF. V and J are TRBV4-3 and TRBJ2-3; D is possibly TRBD1 (6 bases). Trimming removed 0 bases from V and 0 bases from J, with 16 bases in between. The V gene's germline CDR1 is LGHNA and CDR2 YSLEER. The CDR3 is 18 amino acids.

The chain joins TRBV10-3 to TRBJ2-2; 7 bases line up with TRBD2. The germline gives CDR1 ENHRY, CDR2 SYGVKD. This CDR3 spans 16 amino acids. The V gene end was trimmed by 2 bases and the J gene end by 2 bases; junction bases not matched to a gene: 5. The CDR3 sequence: CAISERSGVNTGELFF. The CDR3 DNA follows: TGTGCCATCAGTGAGAGGAGCGGGGTAAACACCGGGGAGCTGTTTTTT.

The CDR3: CASSPGHLGYTF. The CDR3 nucleotides are TGTGCCAGCAGCCCGGGCCACCTTGGCTACACCTTC. The chain joins TRBV12-3 or TRBV12-4 to TRBJ1-2, with D hard to call. Trimming took 6 bases from V and 7 from J, leaving 12 bases between them. The CDR3 has 12 amino acids.

This clonotype was seen only a few times. The chain links TRBV5-6 to TRBJ1-6; D ambiguous. The CDR3 runs to 15 residues. V was shortened by 0 bases and J by 8 bases, with 12 bases between the two germline ends. Germline CDR1 reads SGHDT; CDR2 reads YYEEEE. The CDR3 DNA reads as TGTGCCAGCAGCTTGGTTCCAGGTCGGGATTCACCCCTCCACTTT. Protein: CASSLVPGRDSPLHF.

This clonotype was seen only a few times. The chain carries TRBV20-1 and TRBJ1-3; D is undetermined. Trimming removed 3 bases from V and 8 bases from J, with 17 bases in between. The germline gives CDR1 DFQATT, CDR2 SNEGSKA (reference sequence). The CDR3 length is 14 residues. Written as DNA, the CDR3 is TGCAGTGCTAGGAATATTGGCTTAGGCGACACCATATATTTT. Translated: CSARNIGLGDTIYF.

This clonotype was seen many times. This chain connects TRBV20-1 to TRBJ2-1; 7 nucleotides align to TRBD2. The germline V gene has CDR1 DFQATT and CDR2 SNEGSKA (reference sequence). The CDR3 has 14 residues. Germline trimming cut 2 bases from V and 8 bases from J; bases unmatched to any gene: 9. CDR3 in amino acids: CSARPGGSPDEQFF. The DNA of the CDR3 is TGCAGTGCTAGACCCGGCGGGAGCCCTGATGAGCAGTTCTTC.

A few counts support this clonotype. The V and J genes are TRBV7-9 and TRBJ1-1; possible D gene TRBD1, 5 bases. V lost 0 bases and J 7 bases, leaving 6 bases between the germline ends. The length of the CDR3 is 12 residues. Germline loops: CDR1 SEHNR, CDR2 FQNEAQ (reference sequence). The CDR3 spells CASSLARGEAFF. The CDR3 DNA is TGTGCCAGCAGCTTAGCTAGGGGTGAAGCTTTCTTT.

This clonotype appeared many times. The genes are TRBV15 and TRBJ2-7; a possible D gene is TRBD2 (5 bases). The CDR3 runs 13 residues. With 5 bases removed from V and 3 bases from J, the gap between germline ends came to 11 bases. Germline V gives CDR1 LNHNV, CDR2 YYDKDF (reference sequence). For the CDR3, the DNA is TGTGCCACCAGCCCTTTTCGGGGCTACGAGCAGTACTTC. Residues: CATSPFRGYEQYF. Full variable domain (missing parts from reference TRBV15 and TRBJ2-7): DAMVIQNPRYQVTQFGKPVTLSCSQTLNHNVMYWYQQKSSQAPKLLFHYYDKDFNNEADTPDNFQSRRPNTSFCFLDIRSPGLGDTAMYLCATSPFRGYEQYFGPGTRLTVT.

The rearrangement links TRBV5-1 to TRBJ2-3; weak D call: TRBD2 (5 bases). Per germline, CDR1 SGHRS and CDR2 YFSETQ. Trimming stripped 6 bases from V and 0 bases from J, with 14 bases between. The CDR3 sequence is 15 residues long. CDR3 sequence: CASKVGAASTDTQYF. The CDR3 nucleotides are TGCGCCAGCAAAGTTGGAGCGGCTAGCACAGATACGCAGTATTTT.